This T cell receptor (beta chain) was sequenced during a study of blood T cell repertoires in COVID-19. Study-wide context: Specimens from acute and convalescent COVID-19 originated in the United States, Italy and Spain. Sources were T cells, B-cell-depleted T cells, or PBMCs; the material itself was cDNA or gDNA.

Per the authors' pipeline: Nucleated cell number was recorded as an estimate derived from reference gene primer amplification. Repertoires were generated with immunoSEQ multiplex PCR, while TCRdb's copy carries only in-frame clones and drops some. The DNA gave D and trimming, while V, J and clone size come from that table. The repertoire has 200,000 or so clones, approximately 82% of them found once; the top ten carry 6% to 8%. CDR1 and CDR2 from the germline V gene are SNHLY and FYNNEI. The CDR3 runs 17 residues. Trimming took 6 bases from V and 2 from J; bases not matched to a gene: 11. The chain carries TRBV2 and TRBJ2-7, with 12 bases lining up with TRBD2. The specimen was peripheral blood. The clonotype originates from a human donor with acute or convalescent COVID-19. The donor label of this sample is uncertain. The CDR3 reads CASRFGLAGRFAYEQYF. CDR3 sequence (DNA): TGTGCCAGCAGATTCGGACTAGCGGGAAGATTCGCCTACGAGCAGTACTTC.